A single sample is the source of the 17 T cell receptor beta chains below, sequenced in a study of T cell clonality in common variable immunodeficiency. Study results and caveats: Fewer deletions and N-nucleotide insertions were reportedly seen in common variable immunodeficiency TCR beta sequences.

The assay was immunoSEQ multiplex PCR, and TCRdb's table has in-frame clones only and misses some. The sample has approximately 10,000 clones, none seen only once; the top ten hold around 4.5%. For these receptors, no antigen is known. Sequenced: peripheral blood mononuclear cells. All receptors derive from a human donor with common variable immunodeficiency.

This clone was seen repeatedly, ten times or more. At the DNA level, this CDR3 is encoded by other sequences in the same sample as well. Incomplete CDR3 DNA: TGCGCCAGCAGCTCACAGGGCACTGAA. Its protein is CASSSQGTE. The full CDR3 sequence reads CASSSQGTEAFF. The genes are TRBV5-1 and TRBJ1-1; a weak D match, TRBD1 (6 bases). The read halts 3 residues ahead of the CDR3 end, with the missing end drawn from the germline J gene. Trimming took 3 bases from V and 4 from J, leaving 7 bases between them. CDR3 length: 12 residues. Germline CDR1 reads SGHRS; CDR2 reads YFSETQ.

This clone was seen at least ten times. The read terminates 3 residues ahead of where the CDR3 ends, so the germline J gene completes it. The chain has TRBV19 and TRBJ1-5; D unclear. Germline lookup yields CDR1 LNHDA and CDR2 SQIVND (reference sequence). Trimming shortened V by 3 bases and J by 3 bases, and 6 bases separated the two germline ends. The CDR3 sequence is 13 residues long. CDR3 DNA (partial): TGTGCCAGTAGTATGTATTACAATCAGCCC. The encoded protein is CASSMYYNQP. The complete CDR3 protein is CASSMYYNQPQHF.

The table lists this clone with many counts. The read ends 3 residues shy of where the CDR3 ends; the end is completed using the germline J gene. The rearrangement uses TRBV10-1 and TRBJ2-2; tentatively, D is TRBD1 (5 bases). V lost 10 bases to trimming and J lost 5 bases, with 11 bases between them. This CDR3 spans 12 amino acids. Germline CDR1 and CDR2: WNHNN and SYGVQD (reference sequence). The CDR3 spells CATRTLTGELFF. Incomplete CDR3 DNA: TGCGCCACTAGGACACTGACCGGGGAG.

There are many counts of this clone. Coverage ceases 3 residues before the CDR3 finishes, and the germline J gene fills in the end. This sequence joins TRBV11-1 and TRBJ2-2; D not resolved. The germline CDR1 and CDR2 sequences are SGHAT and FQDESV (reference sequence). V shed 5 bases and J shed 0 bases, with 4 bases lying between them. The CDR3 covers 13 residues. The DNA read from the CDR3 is TGTGCCAGCAGCATTACGAACACCGGGGAG. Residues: CASSITNTGE. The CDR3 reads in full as CASSITNTGELFF.

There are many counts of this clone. The CDR3 region is CASSPSSSGTETQYF. The part of the CDR3 DNA that was read is TGTGCCAGCTCACCTTCGTCTAGCGGGACGGAGACC. This sequence joins TRBV18 and TRBJ2-5, with TRBD2 matching over 9 bases. The CDR3 goes on 3 residues after the read ends, and that part is filled in from the germline J gene. Looked up from germline, CDR1 is KGHSH and CDR2 is LQKENI. Trimming removed 3 bases from V and 5 bases from J; junction bases left unmatched: 7. This CDR3 region has 15 residues.

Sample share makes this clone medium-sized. The DNA read from the CDR3 is TGTGCCAGCAGCAACCGGGACAGGGGTACTCCTTGCAATCAGCCC. Protein: CASSNRDRGTPCNQP. The complete CDR3 reads CASSNRDRGTPCNQPQHF. The rearrangement uses TRBV9 and TRBJ1-5; TRBD1 matches 10 bases. The CDR3 end falls 3 residues outside the read, so it is completed with the germline J gene. The CDR3 runs 18 residues. Germline lookup yields CDR1 SGDLS and CDR2 YYNGEE. The trim removed 4 bases at V and 2 bases at J, leaving 12 bases unmatched.

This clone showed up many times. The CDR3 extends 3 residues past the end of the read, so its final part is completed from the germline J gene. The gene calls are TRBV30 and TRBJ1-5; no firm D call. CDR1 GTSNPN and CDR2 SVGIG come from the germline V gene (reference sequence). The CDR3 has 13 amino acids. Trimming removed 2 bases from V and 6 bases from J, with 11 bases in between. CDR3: CAWSLADGQPQHF. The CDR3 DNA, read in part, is TGTGCCTGGAGTCTGGCGGATGGTCAGCCC.

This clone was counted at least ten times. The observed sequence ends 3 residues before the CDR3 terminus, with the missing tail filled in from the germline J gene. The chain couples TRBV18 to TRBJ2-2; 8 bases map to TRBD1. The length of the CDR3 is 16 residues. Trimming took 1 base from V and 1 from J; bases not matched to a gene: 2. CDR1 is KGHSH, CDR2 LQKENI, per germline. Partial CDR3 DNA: TGTGCCAGCTCACCACGACAGGGGATGAACACCGGGGAG. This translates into CASSPRQGMNTGE. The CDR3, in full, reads CASSPRQGMNTGELFF.

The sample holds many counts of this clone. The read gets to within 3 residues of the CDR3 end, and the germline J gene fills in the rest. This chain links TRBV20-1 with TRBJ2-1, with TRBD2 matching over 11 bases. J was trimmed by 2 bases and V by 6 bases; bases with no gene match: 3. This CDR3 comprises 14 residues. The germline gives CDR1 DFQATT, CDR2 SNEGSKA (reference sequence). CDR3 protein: CSARLAGPYNEQFF. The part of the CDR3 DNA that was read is TGCAGTGCCCGACTAGCGGGACCCTACAATGAG.

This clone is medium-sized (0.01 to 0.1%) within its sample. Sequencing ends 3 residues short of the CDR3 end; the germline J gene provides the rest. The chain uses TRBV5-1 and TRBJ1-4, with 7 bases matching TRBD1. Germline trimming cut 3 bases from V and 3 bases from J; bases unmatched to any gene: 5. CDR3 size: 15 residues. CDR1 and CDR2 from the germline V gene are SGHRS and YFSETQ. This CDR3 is CASSSTGAPNEKLFF. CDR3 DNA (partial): TGCGCCAGCAGCTCAACAGGGGCGCCTAATGAAAAA.

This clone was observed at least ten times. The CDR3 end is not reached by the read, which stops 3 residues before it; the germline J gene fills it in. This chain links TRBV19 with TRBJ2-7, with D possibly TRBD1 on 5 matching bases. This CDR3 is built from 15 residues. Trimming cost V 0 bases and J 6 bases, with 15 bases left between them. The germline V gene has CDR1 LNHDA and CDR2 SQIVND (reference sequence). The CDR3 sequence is CASSIDSRVKSEQYF. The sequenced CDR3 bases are TGTGCCAGTAGTATAGATTCCAGGGTGAAGAGCGAG.

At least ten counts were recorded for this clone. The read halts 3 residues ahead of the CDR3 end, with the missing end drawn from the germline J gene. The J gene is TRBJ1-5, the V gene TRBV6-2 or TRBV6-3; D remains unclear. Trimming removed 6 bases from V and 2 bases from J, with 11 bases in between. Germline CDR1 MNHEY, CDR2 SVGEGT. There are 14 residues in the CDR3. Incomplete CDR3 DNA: TGTGCCAGCAGCCTAGAGTTGGGCAATCAGCCC. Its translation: CASSLELGNQP. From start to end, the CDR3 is CASSLELGNQPQHF.

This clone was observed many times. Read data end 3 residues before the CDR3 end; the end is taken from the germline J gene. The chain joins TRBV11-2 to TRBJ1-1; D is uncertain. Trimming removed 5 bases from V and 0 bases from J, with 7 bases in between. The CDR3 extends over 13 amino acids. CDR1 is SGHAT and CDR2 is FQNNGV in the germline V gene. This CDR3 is CASSLHMNTEAFF. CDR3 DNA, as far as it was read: TGTGCCAGCAGCCTTCACATGAACACTGAA.

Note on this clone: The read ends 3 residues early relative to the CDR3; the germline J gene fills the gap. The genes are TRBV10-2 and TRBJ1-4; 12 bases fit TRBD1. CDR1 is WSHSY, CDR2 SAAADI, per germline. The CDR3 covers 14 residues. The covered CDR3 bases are TGCGCCAGCAGCGCCGGGACAGGGGGCGGGAAA. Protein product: CASSAGTGGGK. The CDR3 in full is CASSAGTGGGKLFF.

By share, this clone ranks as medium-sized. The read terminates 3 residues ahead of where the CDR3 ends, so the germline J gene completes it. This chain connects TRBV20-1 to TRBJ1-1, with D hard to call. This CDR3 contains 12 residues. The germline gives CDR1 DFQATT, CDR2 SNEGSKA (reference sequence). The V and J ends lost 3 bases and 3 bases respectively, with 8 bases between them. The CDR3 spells CSASVRYTEAFF. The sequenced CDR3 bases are TGCAGTGCTAGCGTCCGGTACACTGAA.

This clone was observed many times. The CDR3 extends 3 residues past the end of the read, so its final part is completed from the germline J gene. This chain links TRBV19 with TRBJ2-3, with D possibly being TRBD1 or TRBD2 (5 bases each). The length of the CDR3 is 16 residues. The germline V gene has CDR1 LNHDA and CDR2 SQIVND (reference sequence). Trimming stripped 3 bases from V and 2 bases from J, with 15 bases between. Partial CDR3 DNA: TGTGCCAGTAGTATTGGGCAGGGAGATGCCACAGATACG. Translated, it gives CASSIGQGDATDT. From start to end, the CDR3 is CASSIGQGDATDTQYF.

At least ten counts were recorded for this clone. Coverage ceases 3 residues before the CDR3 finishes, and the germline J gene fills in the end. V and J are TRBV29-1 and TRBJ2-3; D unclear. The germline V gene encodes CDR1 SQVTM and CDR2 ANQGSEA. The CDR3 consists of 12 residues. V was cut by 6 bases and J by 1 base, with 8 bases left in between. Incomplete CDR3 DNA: TGCAGCGTAGAGACTGGCACAGATACG. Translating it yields CSVETGTDT. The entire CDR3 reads CSVETGTDTQYF.